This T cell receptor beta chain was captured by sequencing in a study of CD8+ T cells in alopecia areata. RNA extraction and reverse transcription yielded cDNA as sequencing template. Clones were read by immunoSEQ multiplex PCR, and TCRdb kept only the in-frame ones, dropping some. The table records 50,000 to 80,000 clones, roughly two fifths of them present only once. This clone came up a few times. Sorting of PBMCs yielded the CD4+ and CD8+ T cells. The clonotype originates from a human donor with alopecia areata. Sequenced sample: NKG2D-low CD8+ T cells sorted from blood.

CDR3 bases: TGCAGCGTTGAAGGGCCAAGCTCCTACGAGCAGTACTTC. Amino acid sequence: CSVEGPSSYEQYF. V and J are TRBV29-1 and TRBJ2-7; D gene unclear. Germline V lookup: CDR1 SQVTM, CDR2 ANQGSEA. This CDR3 has 13 amino acids. The V gene lost 1 base and the J gene lost 0 bases, with 7 bases spanning the gap.